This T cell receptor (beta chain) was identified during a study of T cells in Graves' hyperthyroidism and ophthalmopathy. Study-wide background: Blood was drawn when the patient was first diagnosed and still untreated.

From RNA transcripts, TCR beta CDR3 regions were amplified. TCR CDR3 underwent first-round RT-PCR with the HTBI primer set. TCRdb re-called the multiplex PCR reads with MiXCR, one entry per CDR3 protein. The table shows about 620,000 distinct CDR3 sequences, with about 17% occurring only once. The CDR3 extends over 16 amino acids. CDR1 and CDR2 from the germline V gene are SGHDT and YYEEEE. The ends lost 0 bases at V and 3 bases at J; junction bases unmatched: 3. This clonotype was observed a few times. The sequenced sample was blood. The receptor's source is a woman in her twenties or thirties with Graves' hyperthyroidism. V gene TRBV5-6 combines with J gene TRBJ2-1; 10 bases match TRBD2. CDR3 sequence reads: CASSLDSGRVYNEQFF. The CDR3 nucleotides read TGTGCCAGCAGCTTGGACAGCGGGAGGGTCTACAATGAGCAGTTCTTC.